This T cell receptor (beta chain) was retrieved from a study of regulatory T cells in long-lasting Graves disease. This CDR3 comprises 17 residues. Germline trimming cut 3 bases from V and 6 bases from J; bases unmatched to any gene: 13. Germline V gene data show CDR1 as SGHVS and CDR2 as FNYEAQ. The time point: newly diagnosed GD, antithyroid drugs for less than 3 months. RNA from PBMCs was the source of the TCR library. Libraries of TCR beta came from iRepertoire HTBI primers plus Arm-PCR of CDR3 regions. TCRdb re-called the multiplex PCR reads through MiXCR, storing one row per CDR3 protein. The profile shows 410,000 or so distinct CDR3 sequences, more than 13% of them singletons. These data are also associated with another study on T cells in Graves' hyperthyroidism and ophthalmopathy.

The genes are TRBV7-6 and TRBJ2-3; TRBD2 aligns across 9 bases. The source material was peripheral blood mononuclear cells (PBMCs), sampled at new diagnosis, from a patient treated with antithyroid drugs. The sequence was collected from a woman in her twenties or thirties with Graves disease. CDR3 protein: CASSFLPAGGWSDTQYF. CDR3 nucleotides: TGTGCCAGCAGCTTCCTCCCTGCGGGAGGGTGGTCGGATACGCAGTATTTT.